This T cell receptor beta chain was identified in a study of blood T cell repertoires in COVID-19. Study-level background: There were acute and convalescent COVID-19 samples, and they came from the United States, Italy and Spain.

This clone was recorded many times. The sample holds other DNA sequences that translate to the same CDR3. CDR1 and CDR2 from the germline V gene are LNHDA and SQIVND (reference sequence). V lost 3 bases and J lost 3; bases outside the gene matches: 5. This CDR3 is 14 amino acids long. Here immunoSEQ multiplex PCR was the method, and the copy in TCRdb shows in-frame clones only, minus some. Here the sample spans about 360,000 clones, roughly 90% being singletons. During active infection, Seattle patients enrolled and were then monitored through disease. This TCR was sampled from a woman aged 60 to 75 with COVID-19, enrolled during active disease. Specimen: peripheral blood. The V call is TRBV19, the J call TRBJ2-7, with 7 bases fitting TRBD1. CDR3 amino acids: CASSMGQIHYEQYF. The DNA for the CDR3 is TGTGCCAGTAGTATGGGACAGATACACTACGAGCAGTACTTC.